This entry is about one TCR beta chain. There is no known antigen for this receptor. Per-nucleotide qualities are absent, and no much larger clonotype sits a single base away. The immunoSEQ Assay, a bias-controlled multiplex PCR, was used to amplify TCRbeta CDR3 regions from genomic DNA. Under the source paper's analysis protocol: The number of nucleated cells in each sample was estimated from the amplification of reference gene primers within the assay. To quantify the absolute abundance of each unique TCRbeta CDR3 rearrangement, sequence reads were collapsed and filtered. For each sample, productive Simpson clonality was calculated by taking the square root of Simpson's diversity index across productive rearrangements. TCRdb mirrors the immuneACCESS table, restricted to in-frame sequences. Some clones are absent from its copies; in checked studies, under half trace to an unresolved V gene, and the reason for the others is unknown. V and J calls and clone size are as listed in that table; D and trimming were resolved from the DNA. This sample lists hundreds of thousands of clones; about 90% were detected once. The top ten hold roughly 3.3% of the sample.

Another Seattle source contributed samples from volunteer blood donors who had recovered from COVID-19. Each collaborating institution followed its own protocols to collect whole blood in K2EDTA tubes. For TCRbeta analysis, collaborator samples were shipped as frozen whole blood, as isolated PBMCs, or as DNA extracted from either sample type. This record comes from a study of blood T cell repertoires in COVID-19 (dated by TCRdb to the early 2020s). Regarding the complete study: Collaborator samples came from the United States, Italy and Spain and covered acute and convalescent phases of COVID-19. A de-identified subject ID, COVID-19 status, age in years and sex were almost always included in the sample metadata. Samples came from the ongoing ImmuneRACE study (first 160 participants) plus 1,254 subjects from 6 global collaborators. Deeply sampled blood TCRbeta repertoires from subjects exposed to, actively infected with, or recovered from COVID-19 were included in the dataset. Where available, HLA class I and class II types were taken from metadata supplied by the sample provider and were not determined by assay-based typing. The prospective study material was composed of cDNA or gDNA derived from T cells, B-cell-depleted T cells, or PBMCs. The repertoires were released in a freely available public database meant as a resource for research on the immune response to SARS-CoV-2. Broader findings and caveats from the paper: How much clinical and demographic metadata was included differed by source and by participant, and the metadata was provided uncurated.

The germline V and J ends show losses of 2 bases and 10 bases respectively, and no gene match explains 8 bases of the junction. From a lookup of the germline V gene, CDR1 and CDR2 are MNHEY and SVGEGT. From cysteine to phenylalanine, the CDR3 is 16 amino acids long. The CDR3 DNA has 48 bases and is translated from base 1. The TCR sequence derives from a woman aged 18-35 years who had recovered from COVID-19. The rearranged chain carries TRBV6-2 or TRBV6-3 and TRBJ2-1; TRBD2 aligns with 13 central bases. The sequenced sample was peripheral blood. Read as DNA, the sequence is TGTGCCAGCAGTTACCCCGGACTAGCGGGAGTATGGGAGCAGTTCTTC. This codes for CASSYPGLAGVWEQFF.